Following are 17 T cell receptor beta chains from one sample sequenced in a study of identical twins. In TCRdb, the 5' RACE reads were re-called with MiXCR into one record per CDR3 protein. The profile shows a few hundred thousand distinct CDR3 sequences, roughly a tenth of them singletons. Sequencing input: memory T cells sorted from blood. The receptors here all came from a middle-aged man in good health.

In this sample, this clonotype turned up a few times. The chain has TRBV7-3 and TRBJ2-1; D perhaps matches TRBD2 (5 bases). Per germline, CDR1 SGHTA and CDR2 FQGTGA. The CDR3 has 12 residues. The germline V and J ends were trimmed by 3 bases and 12 bases, with 12 bases remaining between them. Here the CDR3 reads CASSFGESVQFF. The CDR3 region has the DNA TGTGCCAGCAGCTTCGGGGAAAGCGTGCAGTTCTTC.

A few counts support this clonotype. The rearrangement uses TRBV2 and TRBJ2-5; TRBD1 might be the D (6 bases). V was cut by 7 bases and J by 9 bases, with 18 bases left in between. The CDR3 extends over 13 amino acids. Germline V gene sequence: CDR1 SNHLY, CDR2 FYNNEI. The CDR3 region is CASTGQPGSPQYF. In DNA form, the CDR3 reads TGTGCCAGCACCGGACAGCCAGGGAGTCCCCAGTACTTC. The entire variable domain, with the rest obtained from reference TRBV2 and TRBJ2-5, is as follows: EPEVTQTPSHQVTQMGQEVILRCVPISNHLYFYWYRQILGQKVEFLVSFYNNEISEKSEIFDDQFSVERPDGSNFTLKIRSTKLEDSAMYFCASTGQPGSPQYFGPGTRLLVL.

Comments on this clonotype: This may arise from a read error, as a much more abundant clone is one base away. CDR3 loop: CASSLGSTATGAFF. CDR3 nucleotide sequence: TGCGCCAGCAGCTTGGGATCTACGGCGACTGGAGCTTTCTTT. This chain joins TRBV5-1 and TRBJ1-1; the D is unclear. From germline, CDR1 is SGHRS and CDR2 YFSETQ. This CDR3 is 14 amino acids long.

This clonotype has ten or more counts. V usage is TRBV10-3 and J usage is TRBJ2-2; D remains unclear. The CDR3 is 15 residues long. The V and J ends lost 4 bases and 4 bases respectively, with 13 bases between them. Germline lookup yields CDR1 ENHRY and CDR2 SYGVKD. The CDR3 protein is CAISGLQGSTGELFF. The CDR3, as DNA: TGTGCCATCAGTGGCCTACAAGGGTCCACCGGGGAGCTGTTTTTT.

This clonotype was counted a few times. The chain combines TRBV6-2 or TRBV6-3 with TRBJ2-3; the D gene is possibly TRBD2 (7 bases). CDR3 size: 16 residues. Trimming stripped 6 bases from V and 0 bases from J, with 16 bases between. Per the germline V gene, CDR1 is MNHEY and CDR2 is SVGEGT. CDR3 nucleotides: TGTGCCAGCAGGGGGGGGACATACTATAGCACAGATACGCAGTATTTT. It is translated as CASRGGTYYSTDTQYF.

This clonotype was counted between two and nine times. This CDR3 reads CSAPTSASRLSSYNEQFF. The CDR3, as DNA: TGCAGTGCCCCGACTAGCGCATCACGATTGAGCTCCTACAATGAGCAGTTCTTC. The J gene is TRBJ2-1, the V gene TRBV20-1, with 8 nucleotides matching TRBD2. Germline values: CDR1 DFQATT, CDR2 SNEGSKA (reference sequence). V was clipped by 6 bases and J by 0 bases; unmatched bases: 16. CDR3 size: 18 residues.

In this sample, this clonotype turned up many times. V is TRBV5-1 and J is TRBJ1-1, with 7 bases aligning to TRBD1. CDR1 is SGHRS, CDR2 YFSETQ, per germline. The J segment lost 7 bases and the V segment lost 2 bases, leaving 11 bases of the junction unmatched. The CDR3 spans 15 residues. In nucleotides, the CDR3 is TGCGCCAGCAGCTTAGGACAGGTCAAAGGGGGTGAAGCTTTCTTT. It yields the protein CASSLGQVKGGEAFF.

V gene TRBV29-1 combines with J gene TRBJ2-3; D gene uncertain. Germline loops: CDR1 SQVTM, CDR2 ANQGSEA. The CDR3 contains 12 residues. V dropped 3 bases and J dropped 2 bases, with 6 bases sitting between them. Here the CDR3 DNA reads TGCAGCGTTGATTGGTTCACAGATACGCAGTATTTT. Its protein product is CSVDWFTDTQYF.

The table lists this clonotype with a few counts. The chain couples TRBV20-1 to TRBJ2-1; 11 bases agree with TRBD2. Germline V gives CDR1 DFQATT, CDR2 SNEGSKA (reference sequence). V lost 5 bases and J lost 6; bases outside the gene matches: 6. This CDR3 is built from 14 residues. In DNA, the CDR3 is TGCAGTGCTTCGACTAGCGGGGACCCCAATGAGCAGTTCTTC. This gives the protein CSASTSGDPNEQFF.

At least ten counts were recorded for this clonotype. CDR3 sequence reads: CASSYPPGLAGAEQYF. DNA of the CDR3: TGTGCCAGCAGTTATCCCCCCGGACTAGCGGGAGCCGAGCAGTACTTC. The V call is TRBV6-2 or TRBV6-3, the J call TRBJ2-7, with TRBD2 matching 13 bases. V shed 3 bases and J 6 bases; nucleotides not matched to a gene: 8. Germline lookup yields CDR1 MNHEY and CDR2 SVGEGT. The CDR3 spans 16 residues.

In this sample, this clonotype turned up many times. The J gene is TRBJ2-5, the V gene TRBV20-1; possible D gene TRBD1, 5 bases. This CDR3 has 13 amino acids. Germline loops: CDR1 DFQATT, CDR2 SNEGSKA (reference sequence). Deletions cut 7 bases from V and 5 bases from J, with 17 bases between. The CDR3 is CSVAGSLGETQYF. CDR3 nucleotide sequence: TGCAGTGTGGCAGGGTCTCTCGGGGAGACCCAGTACTTC.

The chain uses TRBV5-1 and TRBJ2-1; 7 nucleotides line up with TRBD1. The CDR3 totals 14 residues. Trimming cost V 0 bases and J 3 bases; bases outside gene matches: 0. Germline CDR1 is SGHRS and CDR2 is YFSETQ. The CDR3 protein is CASSLGDSYNEQFF. The CDR3 DNA follows: TGCGCCAGCAGCTTGGGGGACAGCTACAATGAGCAGTTCTTC.

The chain recombines TRBV29-1 with TRBJ1-1; 7 bases line up with TRBD1. V dropped 4 bases and J dropped 7; count of bases not matched to a gene: 9. The CDR3 contains 13 residues. The V gene's germline CDR1 is SQVTM and CDR2 ANQGSEA. This CDR3 reads CSVAMTGWFEAFF. The CDR3, as DNA: TGCAGCGTTGCCATGACAGGGTGGTTTGAAGCTTTCTTT. The whole variable domain, remainder taken from reference TRBV29-1 and TRBJ1-1, is SAVISQKPSRDICQRGTSLTIQCQVDSQVTMMFWYRQQPGQSLTLIATANQGSEATYESGFVIDKFPISRPNLTFSTLTVSNMSPEDSSIYLCSVAMTGWFEAFFGQGTRLTVV.

The chain links TRBV24-1 to TRBJ2-5; 7 bases fit TRBD1. CDR1 KGHDR and CDR2 SFDVKD come from the germline V gene. J gave up 2 bases and V 4 bases, and 3 bases lay outside the gene matches. The CDR3 has 14 residues. The CDR3 reads CATSDPTGQETQYF. The DNA for the CDR3 is TGTGCCACCAGTGACCCGACAGGGCAAGAGACCCAGTACTTC.

This clonotype was seen a few times. This rearrangement joins TRBV6-9 to TRBJ1-2, with D possibly TRBD1 on 6 matching bases. V was trimmed by 5 bases and J by 6 bases, leaving 7 bases between them. There are 11 residues in the CDR3. Per germline, CDR1 MNHGY and CDR2 SVAAGI. The DNA of the CDR3 is TGTGCCAGCAGTAGGGGGGATGGCTACACCTTC. Its translation is CASSRGDGYTF.

This clonotype was detected many times. The chain recombines TRBV5-6 with TRBJ2-1; TRBD1 matches 11 bases. The ends lost 0 bases at V and 6 bases at J; junction bases unmatched: 5. This CDR3 contains 16 residues. The germline gives CDR1 SGHDT, CDR2 YYEEEE. CDR3 region: CASSLVVGTGGNEQFF. The DNA for the CDR3 is TGTGCCAGCAGCTTGGTGGTCGGGACAGGGGGCAATGAGCAGTTCTTC. Full variable domain (rest looked up from reference TRBV5-6 and TRBJ2-1): DAGVTQSPTHLIKTRGQQVTLRCSPKSGHDTVSWYQQALGQGPQFIFQYYEEEERQRGNFPDRFSGHQFPNYSSELNVNALLLGDSALYLCASSLVVGTGGNEQFFGPGTRLTVL.

The table lists this clonotype with a few counts. The chain is built from TRBV7-2 and TRBJ1-2; TRBD1 agrees at 9 bases. CDR1 and CDR2 (germline): SGHTA, FQGNSA. This CDR3 has 13 residues. Trimming cost V 5 bases and J 6 bases; bases outside gene matches: 4. The CDR3 loop is CASSQTGGNGYTF. The DNA of the CDR3 is TGTGCCAGCAGCCAAACAGGGGGCAATGGCTACACCTTC.